These 5 T cell receptor beta chains were sequenced from one sample in a study of CD4+ T cells in melanoma. The assay was immunoSEQ multiplex PCR, and TCRdb's table has in-frame clones only and misses some. The table lists 17,000 or so clones, 81% of them singletons. The sample was cells from a culture (not recorded whether cultured in vitro). These receptors were taken from a human donor with melanoma.

This clone appeared a few times. The genes are TRBV7-6 and TRBJ1-3; perhaps TRBD1 as D (6 bases). This CDR3 comprises 15 residues. Germline CDR1 is SGHVS and CDR2 is FNYEAQ. The V and J ends lost 4 bases and 4 bases respectively, with 14 bases between them. CDR3 region: CASSWGGQSGNTIYF. The CDR3, as DNA: TGTGCCAGCAGCTGGGGGGGGCAATCAGGAAACACCATATATTTT.

The rearrangement uses TRBV25-1 and TRBJ2-5; 11 bases are a match to TRBD1. V was clipped by 4 bases and J by 5 bases; unmatched bases: 6. The CDR3 is made up of 15 amino acids. CDR1 is MGHDK, CDR2 SYGVNS, per germline. CDR3 sequence reads: CASSADRGRSETQYF. In nucleotides, the CDR3 is TGTGCCAGCAGTGCGGACAGGGGGCGATCGGAGACCCAGTACTTC.

This clone has only a few counts. The chain employs TRBV11-2 and TRBJ2-7; 7 positions match TRBD1. The CDR3 runs to 15 residues. J gave up 2 bases and V 5 bases, and 9 bases lay outside the gene matches. Germline V gene sequence: CDR1 SGHAT, CDR2 FQNNGV. Here the CDR3 reads CASSTHRGRAYEQYF. The CDR3 coding sequence is TGTGCCAGCAGCACCCACAGGGGTAGAGCCTACGAGCAGTACTTC.

The rearrangement uses TRBV4-1 and TRBJ1-2, with D possibly being TRBD1 (5 bases). Germline-derived CDR1 and CDR2 are MGHRA and YSYEKL. The CDR3 extends over 16 amino acids. Trimming stripped 4 bases from V and 0 bases from J, with 15 bases between. The CDR3 protein is CASSPSQGQANYGYTF. For the CDR3, the DNA is TGCGCCAGCAGCCCCTCACAAGGACAAGCTAACTATGGCTACACCTTC.

This rearrangement joins TRBV7-2 to TRBJ1-6; a weak D match, TRBD1 (5 bases). This CDR3 comprises 15 residues. Trimming removed 5 bases from V and 4 bases from J, with 12 bases in between. CDR1 and CDR2 (germline): SGHTA, FQGNSA. CDR3 residues: CASSRSGPYNSPLHF. CDR3 nucleotide sequence: TGTGCCAGCAGCCGATCGGGGCCTTATAATTCACCCCTCCACTTT.